Listed below are T cell receptor beta chains from one sample, sequenced in a study of control samples from healthy donors and cancer patients. TCRdb keeps only in-frame clones here, not all; method: immunoSEQ multiplex PCR. This sample has fewer than 100,000 clones, with roughly four fifths found just once. The sequencing input was blood. These receptors came from a man between 60 and 70 years old in good health. Both conserved end residues are part of each CDR3. D genes are given only for firm matches. Some rows have no size entry. The others give once, few or many, or a class for an expanded clone.

d_call	clone_size	j_call	v_call	cdr3_nt	cdr3_aa
TRBD2	.	TRBJ2-5	TRBV6-6	TGTGCCAGCAGTTACGCCCGACGGACTAGCCAAGAGACCCAGTACTTC	CASSYARRTSQETQYF
TRBD1	.	TRBJ1-4	TRBV18	TGTGCCAGCTCACCTAGAGGACAGGGGGCGCCTGGTGAAAAACTGTTTTTT	CASSPRGQGAPGEKLFF
TRBD2	.	TRBJ2-3	TRBV18	TGTGCCAGCTCACCGCAGACTAGCGGGGGCACAGATACGCAGTATTTT	CASSPQTSGGTDTQYF
.	once	TRBJ1-1	TRBV5-1	TGCGCCAGCAGCTCAGGGTTAATCACTGAAGCTTTCTTT	CASSSGLITEAFF
.	few	TRBJ1-2	TRBV10-3	TGTGCCATCAGTGAGTCAACCAACTATGGCTACACCTTC	CAISESTNYGYTF
.	few	TRBJ1-5	TRBV24-1	TGTGCCACCAGTGATTCCGGGCGGCCCCAGCATTTT	CATSDSGRPQHF
TRBD1	.	TRBJ1-5	TRBV19	TGTGCCAGTAGCGGGACAGCAGATCAGCCCCAGCATTTT	CASSGTADQPQHF
.	.	TRBJ1-2	TRBV18	TGTGCCAGCTCACCGGTCGAACGGAACTATGGCTACACCTTC	CASSPVERNYGYTF
.	.	TRBJ2-1	TRBV18	TGTGCCAGCTCACCACCGACAGTAGACAATGAGCAGTTCTTC	CASSPPTVDNEQFF
TRBD2	.	TRBJ2-3	TRBV11-3	TGTGCCAGCAGCGCGAGACTAGCGGGAGGGGCAGATACGCAGTATTTT	CASSARLAGGADTQYF
.	.	TRBJ2-7	TRBV6-5	TGTGCCTCACAGGAGAGCGGAGAGCAGTACTTC	CASQESGEQYF
TRBD2	.	TRBJ2-1	TRBV19	TGTGCCAGTAGGGTAATAGCGGGAGGGCCAGATGAGCAGTTCTTC	CASRVIAGGPDEQFF
.	.	TRBJ2-5	TRBV5-1	TGCGCCAGCAGCCTGCTATCCGGACAAGAGACCCAGTACTTC	CASSLLSGQETQYF
.	.	TRBJ1-2	TRBV19	TGTGCCAGTATCTCCCGGGACAAAATTGGCTACACCTTC	CASISRDKIGYTF
TRBD2	once	TRBJ2-1	TRBV11-2	TGTGCCAGCAGCCAGGTCGGTAGCGGGAGGGCCAGGGATGAGCAGTTCTTC	CASSQVGSGRARDEQFF
.	once	TRBJ1-4	TRBV6-5	TGTGCCAGCAGTTACTCTTCAGGGTTGGATGAAAAACTGTTTTTT	CASSYSSGLDEKLFF
.	.	TRBJ1-5	TRBV7-8	TGTGCCAGCAGCGCCGGCAGGGTTAGCAATCAGCCCCAGCATTTT	CASSAGRVSNQPQHF
TRBD1	.	TRBJ2-2	TRBV6-1	TGTGCCAGCAGTGATGACAGGGATGGGACCGGGGAGCTGTTTTTT	CASSDDRDGTGELFF
.	.	TRBJ2-1	TRBV7-2	TGTGCCAGCAGCTGGGCGTTTGAGCAGTTCTTC	CASSWAFEQFF
.	.	TRBJ2-7	TRBV5-1	TGCGCCAGCAGCTTACGGGTGAGCTACGAGCAGTACTTC	CASSLRVSYEQYF
.	.	TRBJ1-1	TRBV2	TGTGCCAGCAGTGGGGCTGAAGCTTTCTTT	CASSGAEAFF
.	.	TRBJ2-3	TRBV10-3	TGTGCCATCAGTAAAACGGGGGATACCACAGATACGCAGTATTTT	CAISKTGDTTDTQYF
.	.	TRBJ2-1	TRBV20-1	TGCAGTGCTCGCCCGGGAAGGGAGTTCTTC	CSARPGREFF
.	few	TRBJ1-1	TRBV10-3	TGTGCCATCAGTGATTGGGACACTGAAGCTTTCTTT	CAISDWDTEAFF
TRBD1	.	TRBJ2-7	TRBV2	TGTGCCAGCAAGGGGGACAGGGGGACCTACGAGCAGTACTTC	CASKGDRGTYEQYF
TRBD2	.	TRBJ2-3	TRBV6-4	TGTGCCAGCAGTGCCAGCGGGGGAAGCACAGATACGCAGTATTTT	CASSASGGSTDTQYF
.	.	TRBJ1-2	TRBV14	TGTGCCAGCAGCCATGTAGTAGGATGGAACTATGGCTACACCTTC	CASSHVVGWNYGYTF
.	.	TRBJ1-1	TRBV3-1/TRBV3-2	TGTGCCAGCAGTCCGGACGGGAACACTGAAGCTTTCTTT	CASSPDGNTEAFF
.	.	TRBJ2-7	TRBV7-6	TGTGCCAGCAGCAGGGGGGCCGGGTACGAGCAGTACTTC	CASSRGAGYEQYF
.	.	TRBJ1-6	TRBV9	TGTGCCAGCAGCCCGGTCCTCAATTCACCCCTCCACTTT	CASSPVLNSPLHF
.	.	TRBJ2-7	TRBV4-1	TGCGCCAGCAGCCAAGGCGGGGCTCCTAGCTCCTACGAGCAGTACTTC	CASSQGGAPSSYEQYF
TRBD1	.	TRBJ2-4	TRBV11-3	TGTGCCAGCAGTTCCAAGGGACAGGGGGACATTCAGTACTTC	CASSSKGQGDIQYF
.	.	TRBJ1-2	TRBV30	TGTGCCTGGAGTGTGGGGAGATCTTATGGCTACACCTTC	CAWSVGRSYGYTF